This TCR beta chain was observed in a study of OX40 agonist ivuxolimab in advanced cancers. Findings and limits, study-wide: The antigens recognized by the expanded peripheral T cells, that is their antigen specificity, were not determined. At 0.1 to 3.0 mg/kg and by week 6, clonal expansion occurred in CD4+ and CD8+ blood T cells.

Turning to this clone: Its specificity is unknown.

V was shortened by 6 bases and J by 0 bases, with 14 bases between the two germline ends. The length of the CDR3 is 15 residues. Germline values: CDR1 PRHDT, CDR2 FYEKMQ (reference sequence). Profiling relied on immunoSEQ multiplex PCR, and the TCRdb table lists in-frame clones only, not all of them. The repertoire holds roughly 48,000 clones, with around nine tenths as singletons. The chain is built from TRBV13 and TRBJ1-2, with D perhaps TRBD1 (5 bases). The sequencing used CD4+ or CD8+ T cells sorted from blood, collected in a trial of the OX40 agonist ivuxolimab. The sequence came from an adult with an advanced solid tumor such as melanoma, head and neck, liver or kidney cancer. The CDR3 nucleotides read TGTGCCAGCAGATGGCGGGGCGCAGCTAACTATGGCTACACCTTC. It is translated as CASRWRGAANYGYTF.